A selection of T cell receptor beta chains follows, all from one sample in a study of CD8 T cells in ankylosing spondylitis. TCRdb reprocessed the 5' RACE reads via MiXCR and lists one record per CDR3 protein. Among some 800,000 distinct CDR3 sequences listed, 10% to 15% were seen once. The sample was blood, either unsorted or a sorted T cell fraction (not recorded which). These receptors originate from a male donor with ankylosing spondylitis. Both conserved end residues are part of each CDR3. The order of the fields is V gene, clone size, J gene, D gene, CDR3 DNA, CDR3 protein. D genes are given only for firm matches. The size field is filled for only some rows; it gives once, few, many or a size class.

TRBV20-1,NA,TRBJ1-5,TRBD1,TGCAGTGCTATCCCTAACAGGGGTAATCAGCCCCAGCATTTT,CSAIPNRGNQPQHF
TRBV4-3,NA,TRBJ2-1,NA,TGCGCCAGCAGCCATCCCGAGGGGGAGCAGTTCTTC,CASSHPEGEQFF
TRBV7-8,NA,TRBJ2-4,NA,TGTGCCAGCAGCTTGACGGGGTTCGGAGACATTCAGTACTTC,CASSLTGFGDIQYF
TRBV5-6,few,TRBJ1-2,TRBD1,TGTGCCAGCAGCTGGACAGGGGGCAGCTACACCTTC,CASSWTGGSYTF
TRBV7-8,few,TRBJ2-1,NA,TGTGCCAGCAGTCTGACGGGGGCGAACTACAATGAGCAGTTCTTC,CASSLTGANYNEQFF
TRBV20-1,many,TRBJ2-7,TRBD1,TGCAGCCCACAGGGGCTAACTTACGAGCAGTACTTC,CSPQGLTYEQYF
TRBV21-1,many,TRBJ2-1,NA,TGTGCCTCCCCGTCCCATGAGCAGTTCTTC,CASPSHEQFF
TRBV4-1,few,TRBJ2-7,TRBD1,TGCGCCAGCAGTCTTGACTGGACAGGGTCCTACGAGCAGTACTTC,CASSLDWTGSYEQYF
TRBV25-1,NA,TRBJ2-2,NA,TGTGCCAGCACCGCCGGCTTCGGGGAGCTGTTTTTT,CASTAGFGELFF
TRBV20-1,few,TRBJ1-5,TRBD1,TGCAGTGCTAGAGATCAAGGGACAGGTACCCTTAGCAATCAGCCCCAGCATTTT,CSARDQGTGTLSNQPQHF
TRBV6-1,few,TRBJ2-7,TRBD1,TGTGCCAGCAAAATAACAGGGGCCTACGAGCAGTACTTC,CASKITGAYEQYF
TRBV6-2/TRBV6-3,few,TRBJ1-2,NA,TGTGCCAGCAGCCCTTCCGACAGGCCCTATGGCTACACCTTC,CASSPSDRPYGYTF
TRBV20-1,NA,TRBJ2-1,TRBD1,TGCAGTGCTAGAGACCCCGTTTTAGACAGGGACAAGTACAATGAGCAGTTCTTC,CSARDPVLDRDKYNEQFF
TRBV27,few,TRBJ2-2,TRBD2,TGTGCCAGCAGGCCTAGCGGGAGAACCGGGGAGCTGTTTTTT,CASRPSGRTGELFF
TRBV9,many,TRBJ2-1,NA,TGTGCCAGCAGCTTAAGAGGCCTAGCGCCCAGCAATGAGCAGTTCTTC,CASSLRGLAPSNEQFF
TRBV9,NA,TRBJ2-5,NA,TGTGCCAGCAGCGCGGGTAACTGGGGCCAAGAGACCCAGTACTTC,CASSAGNWGQETQYF
TRBV4-3,few,TRBJ2-3,TRBD2,TGCGCCAGCAGCCAAGATAAGCGGGGAGGCACAGATACGCAGTATTTT,CASSQDKRGGTDTQYF
TRBV18,few,TRBJ2-3,NA,TGTGCCAGCTCACCACCGGGGGGCTCGCAGTATTTT,CASSPPGGSQYF
TRBV7-2,NA,TRBJ2-6,NA,TGTGCCAGCAGCTTCCAGACGTCGGGGGCCAACGTCCTGACTTTC,CASSFQTSGANVLTF
TRBV20-1,many,TRBJ2-1,NA,TGCAGTGCGCTCGGCAATGAGCAGTTCTTC,CSALGNEQFF
TRBV9,few,TRBJ1-2,NA,TGTGCCAGCAACCGGAATGGTGGCTACACCTTC,CASNRNGGYTF
TRBV18,NA,TRBJ2-7,NA,TGTGCCAGCTCTCCACAGGGACTTATCTCCTACGAGCAGTACTTC,CASSPQGLISYEQYF
TRBV27,NA,TRBJ1-4,NA,TGTGCCAGCAGTTTAGCGGGGGGAAAGAGAAAACTGTTTTTT,CASSLAGGKRKLFF
TRBV6-4,NA,TRBJ1-1,NA,TGTGCCAGCAGTGACGGAGGGGACACTGAAGCTTTCTTT,CASSDGGDTEAFF
TRBV20-1,few,TRBJ2-1,TRBD2,TGCAGTGCTAGAAACAGACTAGCCGGGCTCAATGAGCAGTTCTTC,CSARNRLAGLNEQFF
TRBV7-2,few,TRBJ2-2,NA,TGTGCCAGCAGCTTATTTTTGCCGAACACCGGGGAGCTGTTTTTT,CASSLFLPNTGELFF
TRBV7-8,few,TRBJ2-3,NA,TGTGCCAGCAGCTTCCGGCGGTCTAGCACAGATACGCAGTATTTT,CASSFRRSSTDTQYF
TRBV5-1,few,TRBJ2-2,NA,TGCGCCAGCAGCCCTCCCGGGACCACCGGGGAGCTGTTTTTT,CASSPPGTTGELFF
TRBV4-3,few,TRBJ1-1,TRBD1,TGCGCCAGCAGCCGCCGGGACAGGGCGAACACTGAAGCTTTCTTT,CASSRRDRANTEAFF
TRBV5-1,many,TRBJ1-2,NA,TGCGCCAGCAGCTTGGAAGCTAACTATGGCTACACCTTC,CASSLEANYGYTF
TRBV19,few,TRBJ2-5,NA,TGTGCCAGTAAAGGCACCTACCAAGAGACCCAGTACTTC,CASKGTYQETQYF
TRBV4-3,many,TRBJ2-3,TRBD2,TGCGCCAGCAGCCCGGATGATAGCGGGAGCCGCGCAGATACGCAGTATTTT,CASSPDDSGSRADTQYF
TRBV15,few,TRBJ2-1,NA,TGTGCCACCAGCCCCAACTGGCGATTAAACAATGAGCAGTTCTTC,CATSPNWRLNNEQFF